These 5 T cell receptor beta chains were sequenced from one sample in a study of T cell responses to AZD1222 COVID-19 vaccine. Profiled with immunoSEQ multiplex PCR; TCRdb holds only in-frame clones, not every one. The table lists 90,000 to 95,000 clones, approximately 90% of them singletons, with roughly 7.5% in the top ten. The sample was peripheral blood, taken on day 0 of AZD1222 vaccination. The receptor set was obtained from an adult in good health.

V usage is TRBV27 and J usage is TRBJ2-3; 9 bases match TRBD2. CDR3 size: 15 residues. Germline V lookup: CDR1 MNHEY, CDR2 SMNVEV (reference sequence). The junction had 6 bases not matched to a gene; V was cut back by 6 bases and J by 2 bases. The CDR3 reads CASRRLAASTDTQYF. CDR3 bases: TGTGCCAGCAGACGACTAGCGGCATCCACAGATACGCAGTATTTT.

The CDR3 bases are TGCGCCAGCAGCTTGTTTGGAGCCTACAATGAGCAGTTCTTC. Its protein is CASSLFGAYNEQFF. The rearrangement joins TRBV5-1 to TRBJ2-1; D uncertain. CDR1 is SGHRS and CDR2 is YFSETQ in the germline V gene. The V end lost 1 base, the J end lost 2 bases, and 7 bases lay between the germline ends. The CDR3 spans 14 residues.

The gene calls are TRBV25-1 and TRBJ1-2; D is uncertain. This CDR3 comprises 14 residues. Germline V gene data show CDR1 as MGHDK and CDR2 as SYGVNS. V lost 2 bases, J lost 0 bases, and 7 bases lay in between. CDR3 DNA: TGTGCCAGCAGTGAACCAGGCGCTAACTATGGCTACACCTTC. This sequence encodes CASSEPGANYGYTF.

The genes are TRBV27 and TRBJ2-2; D might be TRBD1 (6 bases). CDR1 and CDR2 from the germline V gene are MNHEY and SMNVEV (reference sequence). Trimming removed 10 bases from V and 1 base from J, with 10 bases in between. The CDR3 sequence is 13 residues long. The CDR3 sequence: CATRGQNTGELFF. CDR3 nucleotides: TGTGCCACCAGGGGACAGAACACCGGGGAGCTGTTTTTT.

J is TRBJ1-5 and V is TRBV7-2; the D is unclear. The CDR3 totals 15 residues. V was clipped by 1 base and J by 0 bases, with 7 bases between them. From germline, CDR1 is SGHTA and CDR2 FQGNSA. The CDR3 loop reads CASSLESNSNQPQHF. Written as DNA, the CDR3 is TGTGCCAGCAGCTTAGAATCTAATAGCAATCAGCCCCAGCATTTT.